This record looks at one T cell receptor (beta chain) sequence and its context. What it binds is not known. This may stem from a read error, because a much larger clone lies one nucleotide away. Trimming removed 6 bases from V and 7 bases from J; junction bases left unmatched: 10. The CDR3 extends over 16 amino acids. CDR1 SGHTA and CDR2 FQGNSA come from the germline V gene. The sample belongs to a study of T cells in Graves' hyperthyroidism and ophthalmopathy. Findings and limits, study-wide: Classification by a 13 V-J model distinguished ophthalmopathy from stable hyperthyroidism. In the blood, most expanded thyroid clonotypes above 0.001 appeared as well.

TCR beta CDR3 sequences were amplified from RNA transcripts. The TCR CDR3 was amplified in a first-round RT-PCR using the HTBI primer set. TCRdb re-derived calls from the multiplex PCR reads in MiXCR, one entry per CDR3 protein. This sample carries nearly 250,000 distinct CDR3 sequences, about a sixth of them seen once, and the ten largest clones take about 29%. Inclusion characteristics of ophthalmopathy patients comprised a Clinical Activity Score of at least 3, a NOSPECS grade of at least 4, and duration under 3 months. Isolation of PBMCs was performed on around 9.7 ml fresh peripheral blood. Sequencing input: blood. This receptor was obtained from a woman between 18 and 29 years old with Graves' ophthalmopathy. V usage is TRBV7-2 and J usage is TRBJ2-3, with 13 nucleotides matching TRBD2. CDR3 sequence (DNA): TGTGCCAGCAGTCGGACTAGCGGGAGCCTCGCAAATACGCAGTATTTT. This encodes CASSRTSGSLANTQYF. Filled out from reference TRBV7-2 and TRBJ2-3, the complete variable domain reads GAGVSQSPSNKVTEKGKDVELRCDPISGHTALYWYRQSLGQGLEFLIYFQGNSAPDKSGLPSDRFSAERTGGSVSTLTIQRTQQEDSAVYLCASSRTSGSLANTQYFGPGTRLTVL.